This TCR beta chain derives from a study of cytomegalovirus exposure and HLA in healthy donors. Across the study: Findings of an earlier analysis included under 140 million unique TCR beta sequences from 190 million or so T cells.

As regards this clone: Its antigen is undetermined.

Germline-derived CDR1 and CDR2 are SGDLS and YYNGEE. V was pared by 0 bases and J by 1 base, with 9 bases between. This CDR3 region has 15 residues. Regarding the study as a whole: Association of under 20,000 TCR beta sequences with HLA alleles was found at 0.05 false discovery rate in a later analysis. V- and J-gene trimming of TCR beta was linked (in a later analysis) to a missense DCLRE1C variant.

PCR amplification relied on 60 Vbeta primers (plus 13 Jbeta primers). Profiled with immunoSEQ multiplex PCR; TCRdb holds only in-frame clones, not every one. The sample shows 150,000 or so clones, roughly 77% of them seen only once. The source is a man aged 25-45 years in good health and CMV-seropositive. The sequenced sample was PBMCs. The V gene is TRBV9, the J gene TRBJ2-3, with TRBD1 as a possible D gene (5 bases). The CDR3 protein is CASSVGLGGTDTQYF. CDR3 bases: TGTGCCAGCAGCGTAGGGCTAGGGGGCACAGATACGCAGTATTTT.